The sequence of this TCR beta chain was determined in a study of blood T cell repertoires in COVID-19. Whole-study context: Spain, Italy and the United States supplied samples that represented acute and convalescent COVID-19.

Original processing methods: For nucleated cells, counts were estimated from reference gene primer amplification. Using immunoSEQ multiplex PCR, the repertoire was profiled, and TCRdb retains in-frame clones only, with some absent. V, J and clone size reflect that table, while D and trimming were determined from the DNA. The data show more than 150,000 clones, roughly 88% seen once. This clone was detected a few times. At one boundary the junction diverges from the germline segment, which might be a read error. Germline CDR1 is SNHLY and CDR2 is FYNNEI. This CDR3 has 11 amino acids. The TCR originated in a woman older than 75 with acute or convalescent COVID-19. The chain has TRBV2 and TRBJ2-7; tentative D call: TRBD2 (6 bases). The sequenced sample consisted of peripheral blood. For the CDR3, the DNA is TGTGCCAGCAGTGAAAGGTTAGCGGAGCTGTTC. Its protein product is CASSERLAELF.